One and the same sample provided the 22 T cell receptor beta chains below, sequenced in a study of blood T cells in healthy people across ages. The authors ran a second PCR of about 7 to 12 cycles using a sample-barcoded 5' primer and a J-beta primer mix. TCRdb called the 5' RACE reads again in MiXCR, with one record for every CDR3 protein. The sample holds roughly 2 million distinct CDR3 sequences, about 50% seen once. Source material: blood. The receptors originated from a woman aged 40 to 50 in good health.

V and J are TRBV7-9 and TRBJ2-6, with 10 bases fitting TRBD1. The CDR3 covers 19 residues. J lost 4 bases, V lost 3 bases, and 12 bases had no gene match. Germline CDR1 reads SEHNR; CDR2 reads FQNEAQ (reference sequence). CDR3 sequence reads: CASSFLPGQGLSGANVLTF. The CDR3 bases are TGTGCCAGCAGCTTCCTACCGGGACAGGGGCTCTCCGGGGCCAACGTCCTGACTTTC. Based on the CDR3 plus reference TRBV7-9 and TRBJ2-6, the full variable domain is DTGVSQNPRHKITKRGQNVTFRCDPISEHNRLYWYRQTLGQGPEFLTYFQNEAQLEKSRLLSDRFSAERPKGSFSTLEIQRTEQGDSAMYLCASSFLPGQGLSGANVLTFGAGSRLTVL.

The chain links TRBV5-1 to TRBJ2-3; perhaps D is TRBD1 or TRBD2 (6 bases each). Germline V gene sequence: CDR1 SGHRS, CDR2 YFSETQ. This CDR3 has 18 residues. The V and J ends lost 3 bases and 3 bases respectively, with 23 bases between them. The CDR3 reads CASSSQPPGASSTDTQYF. CDR3 in DNA: TGCGCCAGCAGCTCACAGCCCCCGGGGGCTTCCAGTACAGATACGCAGTATTTT.

The rearrangement links TRBV9 to TRBJ1-1, with D hard to call. Deletions cut 0 bases from V and 3 bases from J, with 12 bases between. The CDR3 consists of 15 residues. CDR1 is SGDLS and CDR2 is YYNGEE in the germline V gene. The CDR3 DNA reads as TGTGCCAGCAGCGTAGGACTCCGGCGGGACACTGAAGCTTTCTTT. This encodes CASSVGLRRDTEAFF.

The V gene is TRBV28, the J gene TRBJ2-3; D may be TRBD2 (6 bases). The CDR3 sequence is 13 residues long. Trimming stripped 8 bases from V and 6 bases from J, with 15 bases between. Germline lookup yields CDR1 MDHEN and CDR2 SYDVKM. CDR3 DNA sequence: TGTGCCAGCTTAAGGCGCGGGGTTGATACGCAGTATTTT. This translates into CASLRRGVDTQYF.

This sequence joins TRBV6-5 and TRBJ1-2; unclear D gene. The CDR3 runs to 19 residues. V lost 0 bases and J lost 1, with 21 bases in between. Germline values: CDR1 MNHEY, CDR2 SVGAGI. The CDR3 reads CASSYSPGSRTSFNYGYTF. The DNA for the CDR3 is TGTGCCAGCAGTTACTCACCGGGGAGCAGGACCTCATTTAACTATGGCTACACCTTC.

Details on this clonotype: One end of the junction fails to match germline, which may point to a read error. This chain joins TRBV27 and TRBJ1-2; no clear D. Germline-derived CDR1 and CDR2 are MNHEY and SMNVEV (reference sequence). The CDR3 extends over 15 amino acids. The CDR3 reads CASTPLGQARNGCTF. The CDR3 nucleotides read TGTGCCAGCACTCCACTCGGCCAGGCCCGCAATGGCTGCACCTTC.

The chain employs TRBV6-2 or TRBV6-3 and TRBJ2-5; 7 bases are a match to TRBD1. This CDR3 spans 14 amino acids. Per germline, CDR1 MNHEY and CDR2 SVGEGT. The V gene end was trimmed by 6 bases and the J gene end by 4 bases; junction bases not matched to a gene: 8. The CDR3 nucleotides are TGTGCCAGCAGCAAGACAGGGAAAGGAGAGACCCAGTACTTC. Its protein product is CASSKTGKGETQYF.

J is TRBJ2-5 and V is TRBV7-3, with 7 positions matching TRBD1. The length of the CDR3 is 14 residues. Germline CDR1 SGHTA, CDR2 FQGTGA. Unmatched junction bases numbered 11, after V lost 2 bases and J lost 11 bases. The CDR3 is CASSLGDRNNEQYF. CDR3 DNA: TGTGCCAGCAGCTTAGGGGACAGAAACAATGAGCAGTACTTC.

The chain couples TRBV28 to TRBJ2-7; D may be TRBD2 (5 bases). Germline assignment: CDR1 MDHEN and CDR2 SYDVKM. This CDR3 spans 11 amino acids. V was trimmed by 10 bases and J by 3 bases, leaving 10 bases between them. The CDR3 nucleotides read TGTGCCACCAACGAGGGCTACGAGCAGTACTTC. Protein: CATNEGYEQYF.

This clonotype has a handful of counts. The genes are TRBV2 and TRBJ1-2; the D gene is possibly TRBD1 (5 bases). This CDR3 comprises 13 residues. Per the germline V gene, CDR1 is SNHLY and CDR2 is FYNNEI. V lost 6 bases, J lost 5 bases, and 13 bases lay in between. Here the CDR3 DNA reads TGTGCCAGCAGGACCGGGACTTCATATGGCTACACCTTC. It yields the protein CASRTGTSYGYTF.

The chain employs TRBV28 and TRBJ2-1; 12 bases are a match to TRBD2. Losses at the gene ends were 5 bases for V and 7 bases for J; bases not matched to a gene: 15. The germline V gene encodes CDR1 MDHEN and CDR2 SYDVKM. The CDR3 is made up of 18 amino acids. This CDR3 reads CASSPTPLAGGRVNEQFF. In DNA form, the CDR3 reads TGTGCCAGCAGTCCTACCCCACTAGCGGGGGGCAGAGTAAATGAGCAGTTCTTC.

The J gene is TRBJ1-2, the V gene TRBV27; possible D gene TRBD1, 5 bases. V gave up 5 bases and J gave up 7 bases, with 17 bases separating them. The length of the CDR3 is 14 residues. Germline V gene lookup returns CDR1 MNHEY and CDR2 SMNVEV (reference sequence). CDR3 loop: CASSQGTTLSGYTF. DNA for the CDR3: TGTGCCAGCAGTCAAGGGACGACGCTTTCTGGCTACACCTTC.

CDR3 region: CASSDDHNEQYF. The CDR3 DNA reads TGTGCCAGCAGCGATGACCACAATGAGCAGTACTTC. The chain couples TRBV9 to TRBJ2-5, with D unclear. Trimming removed 3 bases from V and 11 bases from J, with 14 bases in between. Germline-derived CDR1 and CDR2 are SGDLS and YYNGEE. The CDR3 extends over 12 amino acids.

The rearrangement uses TRBV4-3 and TRBJ1-1; no clear D gene. In germline, CDR1 is LGHNA, CDR2 YSLEER. V gave up 0 bases and J gave up 1 base, with 9 bases separating them. This CDR3 is built from 15 residues. In DNA, the CDR3 is TGCGCCAGCAGCCAAGACACCGCCGGGAACACTGAAGCTTTCTTT. Its translation is CASSQDTAGNTEAFF.

The V gene is TRBV6-6, the J gene TRBJ1-1; tentatively, D is TRBD1 (5 bases). This CDR3 comprises 14 residues. Deletions cut 5 bases from V and 1 base from J, with 11 bases between. Germline CDR1 is MNHNY and CDR2 is SVGAGI (reference sequence). In DNA, the CDR3 is TGTGCCAGCAGTCATATCGACAGGAACACTGAAGCTTTCTTT. Its translation: CASSHIDRNTEAFF.

The chain uses TRBV12-3 or TRBV12-4 and TRBJ1-2, with D perhaps TRBD1 (5 bases). The CDR3 is 14 residues long. V lost 7 bases and J lost 8, with 20 bases in between. The CDR3 protein is CASTLQRGVRGYTF. Here the CDR3 DNA reads TGTGCCAGCACCCTCCAGAGAGGGGTGCGCGGCTACACCTTC.

This chain connects TRBV20-1 to TRBJ2-3, with 7 bases that match TRBD2. V dropped 2 bases and J dropped 1; count of bases not matched to a gene: 6. Germline assignment: CDR1 DFQATT and CDR2 SNEGSKA (reference sequence). CDR3 length: 15 amino acids. The CDR3 coding sequence is TGCAGTGCTAGAACTAGCGATGGGGGCACAGATACGCAGTATTTT. Translation: CSARTSDGGTDTQYF.

This clonotype has just a few counts. The J gene is TRBJ2-7, the V gene TRBV27; no firm D call. This CDR3 is 14 amino acids long. Trimming left V 6 bases short and J 2 bases short, with 14 bases between. Germline CDR1 MNHEY, CDR2 SMNVEV (reference sequence). CDR3 residues: CASSQTSRTYEQYF. The CDR3 coding sequence is TGTGCCAGCAGCCAAACCTCGAGGACCTACGAGCAGTACTTC.

Only a few counts were recorded for this clonotype. The genes are TRBV6-2 or TRBV6-3 and TRBJ2-7; D possibly corresponds to TRBD1 (6 bases). The CDR3 has 12 amino acids. Germline CDR1 is MNHEY and CDR2 is SVGEGT. V lost 6 bases, J lost 6 bases, and 12 bases lay in between. CDR3 in DNA: TGTGCCAGCAGCCAATCAGGGGTCGAGCAGTACTTC. The encoded protein is CASSQSGVEQYF.

This chain links TRBV10-3 with TRBJ2-1; TRBD2 matches at 9 bases. Losses at the gene ends were 2 bases for V and 10 bases for J; bases not matched to a gene: 12. The germline CDR1 and CDR2 sequences are ENHRY and SYGVKD. The CDR3 loop spans 16 amino acids. The CDR3 DNA reads as TGTGCCATCAGTGAGGGGAGCGGGGGGCACGACGTGGAGCAGTTCTTC. Protein sequence: CAISEGSGGHDVEQFF.

V is TRBV28 and J is TRBJ2-3; D is ambiguous. Trimming left V 6 bases short and J 5 bases short, with 12 bases between. The CDR3 is made up of 13 amino acids. Germline V gene lookup returns CDR1 MDHEN and CDR2 SYDVKM. CDR3 loop: CASSLPRVDTQYF. The CDR3 region has the DNA TGTGCCAGCAGCCTGCCTAGGGTAGATACGCAGTATTTT.

This clonotype was seen a handful of times. J is TRBJ2-3 and V is TRBV9; D gene uncertain. The ends were cut back, 0 bases at V and 0 bases at J, with 11 bases in the middle. CDR1 and CDR2 (germline): SGDLS, YYNGEE. The CDR3 extends over 16 amino acids. As DNA, the CDR3 is TGTGCCAGCAGCGTAGAAGCTCTCCGTAGCACAGATACGCAGTATTTT. It encodes CASSVEALRSTDTQYF. The variable domain in full, completed from reference TRBV9 and TRBJ2-3, reads DSGVTQTPKHLITATGQRVTLRCSPRSGDLSVYWYQQSLDQGLQFLIQYYNGEERAKGNILERFSAQQFPDLHSELNLSSLELGDSALYFCASSVEALRSTDTQYFGPGTRLTVL.